These 27 T cell receptor beta chains were all obtained from the same sample, sequenced in a study of T cells after posttransplantation cyclophosphamide (dated by TCRdb to about 2016). Library generation was performed with the immunoSEQ multiplex PCR assay. Not all clones reach the TCRdb copy of this immuneACCESS table, which keeps in-frame sequences only. Checked studies attribute under half of the gap to unresolved V genes and leave the rest unexplained. Listed for this sample are about 3,800 clones, none observed only a single time. 13% of the sample comes from the top ten. The treatment or condition label corresponds to: high-dose cyclophosphamide on days +3 and +4 as single-agent GVHD prophylaxis. PTCy patients received busulfan and fludarabine conditioning, a related or unrelated marrow graft, and cyclophosphamide on days +3 and +4. The sequencing used PBMCs, collected after allogeneic stem cell transplant with posttransplant cyclophosphamide. These receptors were obtained from a female patient in her late teens or twenties who received an allogeneic stem cell transplant from an unrelated donor, was CMV-positive, and had acute GVHD only. After transplantation, some T cells may belong to the graft donor instead of the recipient.

This clone was picked up many times. The CDR3 here is CASRYLRENTEAFF. The CDR3 DNA reads as TGTGCCAGCAGGTACCTCAGGGAGAACACTGAAGCTTTCTTT. The genes are TRBV7-9 and TRBJ1-1; D possibly corresponds to TRBD1 (5 bases). This CDR3 comprises 14 residues. CDR1 is SEHNR, CDR2 FQNEAQ, per germline (reference sequence). The V end was cut by 6 bases, the J end by 1 base, with 12 bases between. Full variable domain (rest looked up from reference TRBV7-9 and TRBJ1-1): DTGVSQNPRHKITKRGQNVTFRCDPISEHNRLYWYRQTLGQGPEFLTYFQNEAQLEKSRLLSDRFSAERPKGSFSTLEIQRTEQGDSAMYLCASRYLRENTEAFFGQGTRLTVV.

This clone was seen at least ten times. V and J are TRBV5-4 and TRBJ1-4; D is ambiguous. The V gene lost 4 bases and the J gene lost 7 bases, with 14 bases spanning the gap. CDR1 is SGHNT, CDR2 YYREEE, per germline (reference sequence). This CDR3 is built from 14 residues. CDR3 residues: CASSRDWMGEKLFF. The CDR3, as DNA: TGTGCCAGCAGCCGTGACTGGATGGGTGAAAAACTGTTTTTT.

This clone is medium-sized by share. The V and J genes are TRBV14 and TRBJ1-1, with 8 nucleotides matching TRBD1. The CDR3 spans 13 residues. The J segment lost 11 bases and the V segment lost 0 bases, leaving 5 bases of the junction unmatched. From germline, CDR1 is SGHDN and CDR2 FVKESK. CDR3 protein: CASSQDWTGTAFF. DNA for the CDR3: TGTGCCAGCAGCCAAGACTGGACAGGGACGGCTTTCTTT.

This clone was found many times. The rearrangement uses TRBV29-1 and TRBJ1-1; 7 nucleotides align to TRBD1. CDR3 length: 13 residues. After removal of 5 bases from V and 4 bases from J, the junction contained 7 bases not matched to a gene. Germline V gene lookup returns CDR1 SQVTM and CDR2 ANQGSEA. This chain's CDR3 is CSVRTGLVTEAFF. Here the CDR3 DNA reads TGCAGCGTTCGGACAGGCTTGGTCACTGAAGCTTTCTTT.

This clone appeared many times. J is TRBJ2-7 and V is TRBV6-1, with TRBD1 as a possible D gene (6 bases). The germline gives CDR1 MNHNS, CDR2 SASEGT. V was shortened by 8 bases and J by 3 bases, with 17 bases between the two germline ends. The CDR3 consists of 14 residues. This CDR3 reads CASRRNRDNYEQYF. The CDR3 DNA is TGTGCCAGCCGTAGAAACAGGGATAACTACGAGCAGTACTTC.

This clone was counted at least ten times. The chain combines TRBV9 with TRBJ2-5; 10 bases are a match to TRBD2. The CDR3 length is 14 residues. Germline V gene data show CDR1 as SGDLS and CDR2 as YYNGEE. After removal of 6 bases from V and 7 bases from J, the junction contained 9 bases not matched to a gene. The CDR3 loop reads CASTSGSEVGTQYF. In nucleotides, the CDR3 is TGTGCCAGCACTAGCGGGAGTGAAGTGGGGACCCAGTACTTC.

This clone was counted at least ten times. This chain links TRBV14 with TRBJ1-3, with 8 bases fitting TRBD1. Looked up from germline, CDR1 is SGHDN and CDR2 is FVKESK. The CDR3 has 15 residues. V trimming: 3 bases; J trimming: 1 base; junction bases outside the gene matches: 2. The CDR3 loop is CASSQRQGSGNTIYF. The CDR3 bases are TGTGCCAGCAGCCAGCGACAGGGGTCTGGAAACACCATATATTTT.

This clone came up many times. This rearrangement joins TRBV7-3 to TRBJ1-1; D is unresolved. This CDR3 comprises 13 residues. Germline V CDR1 and CDR2: SGHTA, FQGTGA. The V end lost 8 bases, the J end lost 0 bases, and 10 bases lay between the germline ends. The DNA of the CDR3 is TGTGCCAGCGGTTACTTAATGAACACTGAAGCTTTCTTT. Translated: CASGYLMNTEAFF.

The sample holds many counts of this clone. The rearrangement joins TRBV19 to TRBJ2-2; TRBD2 matches at 8 bases. The CDR3 consists of 18 residues. Germline V lookup: CDR1 LNHDA, CDR2 SQIVND (reference sequence). The trim removed 1 base at V and 5 bases at J, leaving 12 bases unmatched. The CDR3 DNA is TGTGCCAGTAGTATAGGGGCTTCGGGGGGGGCATTGACCGGGGAGCTGTTTTTT. Protein: CASSIGASGGALTGELFF.

This rearrangement joins TRBV30 to TRBJ1-6, with no clear D. V was cut by 3 bases and J by 0 bases, with 12 bases left in between. Germline CDR1 is GTSNPN and CDR2 is SVGIG (reference sequence). The CDR3 is 16 residues long. The CDR3 loop reads CAWSLGGLSYNSPLHF. The CDR3 DNA reads TGTGCCTGGAGCCTAGGAGGGCTCTCCTATAATTCACCCCTCCACTTT.

The V call is TRBV5-1, the J call TRBJ2-5, with 7 bases matching TRBD1. This CDR3 region has 16 residues. The trim removed 0 bases at V and 1 base at J, leaving 6 bases unmatched. Germline V gene data show CDR1 as SGHRS and CDR2 as YFSETQ. The CDR3 is CASSLASDRAQETQYF. In DNA form, the CDR3 reads TGCGCCAGCAGCTTGGCGTCTGACAGGGCCCAAGAGACCCAGTACTTC.

Ten or more counts support this clone. V gene TRBV18 combines with J gene TRBJ2-7; 7 nucleotides agree with TRBD1. Germline V gene sequence: CDR1 KGHSH, CDR2 LQKENI. The CDR3 has 14 amino acids. The J segment lost 3 bases and the V segment lost 3 bases, leaving 5 bases of the junction unmatched. The CDR3 region is CASSPTGVYYEQYF. DNA of the CDR3: TGTGCCAGCTCACCCACAGGGGTCTACTACGAGCAGTACTTC.

This clone was counted ten times or more. The chain recombines TRBV7-9 with TRBJ2-5; 14 bases fit TRBD2. Per the germline V gene, CDR1 is SEHNR and CDR2 is FQNEAQ (reference sequence). The CDR3 has 14 residues. V lost 8 bases and J lost 6; bases outside the gene matches: 5. The CDR3 spells CASRLAGGLKTQYF. In nucleotides, the CDR3 is TGTGCCAGCCGACTAGCGGGAGGGTTGAAGACCCAGTACTTC.

There are many counts of this clone. CDR3 sequence (DNA): TGTGCCAGCAGCGTAGACCCCAGTAACACTGAAGCTTTCTTT. Its protein is CASSVDPSNTEAFF. The gene calls are TRBV9 and TRBJ1-1; no firm D call. V was shortened by 0 bases and J by 2 bases, with 8 bases between the two germline ends. Per the germline V gene, CDR1 is SGDLS and CDR2 is YYNGEE. The CDR3 has 14 amino acids.

This clone was seen more than once but under ten times. The V gene is TRBV9, the J gene TRBJ2-5; TRBD2 might be the D (7 bases). The DNA end is more similar to TRBJ2-7, so the J call may be wrong. The CDR3 covers 15 residues. Germline-derived CDR1 and CDR2 are SGDLS and YYNGEE. CDR3 loop: CASSVGGLASYEQYF. CDR3 bases: TGTGCCAGCAGCGTGGGGGGGCTAGCTTCCTACGAGCAGTACTTC.

There are many counts of this clone. The chain has TRBV7-9 and TRBJ2-1; 7 bases are a match to TRBD2. Germline CDR1 is SEHNR and CDR2 is FQNEAQ (reference sequence). V lost 5 bases and J lost 0; bases outside the gene matches: 4. The CDR3 has 15 amino acids. The CDR3 sequence is CASSPLADSYNEQFF. Written as DNA, the CDR3 is TGTGCCAGCAGCCCCCTAGCGGACTCCTACAATGAGCAGTTCTTC.

This clone was picked up many times. V is TRBV29-1 and J is TRBJ2-2; TRBD2 matches 7 bases. The CDR3 is 13 amino acids. Looked up from germline, CDR1 is SQVTM and CDR2 is ANQGSEA. CDR3: CGWKRGNTGELFF. In nucleotides, the CDR3 is TGCGGCTGGAAGCGGGGGAACACCGGGGAGCTGTTTTTT.

This clone was seen at least ten times. The chain carries TRBV6-5 and TRBJ1-2; maybe TRBD1 (6 bases). The CDR3 sequence is 14 residues long. The V end was cut by 6 bases, the J end by 7 bases, with 18 bases between. Germline loops: CDR1 MNHEY, CDR2 SVGAGI. CDR3: CASRPSTGFRGYTF. CDR3 sequence (DNA): TGTGCCAGCAGACCATCTACAGGGTTTCGTGGCTACACCTTC.

This clone was seen many times. The rearrangement links TRBV28 to TRBJ1-2, with a possible D match to TRBD1 (6 bases). Looked up from germline, CDR1 is MDHEN and CDR2 is SYDVKM. V shed 6 bases and J shed 6 bases, with 20 bases lying between them. This CDR3 has 15 residues. Here the CDR3 DNA reads TGTGCCAGCAGCCTAGGCTGGGGGGGCGGCGATGGCTACACCTTC. It translates to CASSLGWGGGDGYTF.

By sample share, this clone is medium-sized. This sequence joins TRBV6-1 and TRBJ2-7, with TRBD2 as a possible D gene (5 bases). From germline, CDR1 is MNHNS and CDR2 SASEGT. V dropped 3 bases and J dropped 6 bases, with 9 bases sitting between them. The CDR3 has 12 amino acids. The CDR3 sequence: CASSDTSFEQYF. CDR3 nucleotides: TGTGCCAGCAGTGACACTAGTTTCGAGCAGTACTTC.

This clone was detected ten times or more. V and J are TRBV19 and TRBJ2-7, with a possible D match to TRBD2 (5 bases). The length of the CDR3 is 15 residues. V was cut by 10 bases and J by 9 bases, with 28 bases left in between. CDR1 and CDR2 (germline): LNHDA, SQIVND (reference sequence). CDR3 sequence reads: CATRTLDGGFTRQYF. CDR3 DNA: TGTGCCACCCGAACCTTGGACGGCGGGTTTACGCGGCAGTACTTC.

This rearrangement joins TRBV14 to TRBJ2-5; D perhaps matches TRBD2 (6 bases). From germline, CDR1 is SGHDN and CDR2 FVKESK. The CDR3 totals 16 residues. V dropped 0 bases and J dropped 5 bases, with 16 bases sitting between them. The CDR3 is CASSQENGLPMETQYF. Here the CDR3 DNA reads TGTGCCAGCAGCCAAGAAAACGGACTACCGATGGAGACCCAGTACTTC.

In its sample, this clone was seen many times. The V call is TRBV27, the J call TRBJ1-2; 10 bases are shared with TRBD1. Losses at the gene ends were 5 bases for V and 6 bases for J; bases not matched to a gene: 15. The CDR3 sequence is 17 residues long. Germline values: CDR1 MNHEY, CDR2 SMNVEV (reference sequence). The CDR3 coding sequence is TGTGCCAGCAGTAAACCCGGGACAGGGGTGGCCCTTGATGGCTACACCTTC. This gives the protein CASSKPGTGVALDGYTF.

This clone came up many times. This rearrangement joins TRBV30 to TRBJ1-4, with a tentative D call TRBD1 (6 bases). The CDR3 runs to 16 residues. V shed 0 bases and J shed 4 bases, with 15 bases lying between them. The germline gives CDR1 GTSNPN, CDR2 SVGIG (reference sequence). CDR3 loop: CAWSVLGGVGNEKLFF. CDR3 coding DNA: TGTGCCTGGAGTGTACTAGGGGGTGTGGGTAATGAAAAACTGTTTTTT.

This clone was detected many times. The chain links TRBV29-1 to TRBJ1-2; 9 nucleotides agree with TRBD1. This CDR3 contains 16 residues. Germline CDR1 SQVTM, CDR2 ANQGSEA. V lost 6 bases and J lost 4; bases outside the gene matches: 15. In DNA, the CDR3 is TGCAGCGTCGACCCCCAGGACAGGGGCATACCCTATGGCTACACCTTC. Translation: CSVDPQDRGIPYGYTF.

This clone was observed many times. The chain has TRBV5-1 and TRBJ1-5, with TRBD1 matching 9 bases. Trimming at V came to 0 bases and at J to 2 bases, leaving 3 bases not matched to a gene. The CDR3 length is 16 residues. CDR1 is SGHRS and CDR2 is YFSETQ in the germline V gene. CDR3 sequence (DNA): TGCGCCAGCAGCTTGGGGGACAGGGTTGGCAATCAGCCCCAGCATTTT. As protein: CASSLGDRVGNQPQHF.

In this sample, this clone turned up many times. For the CDR3, the DNA is TGCGCCAGCAGCTTGCAGGCCAGGGTTGCAGATACGCAGTATTTT. This gives the protein CASSLQARVADTQYF. The J gene is TRBJ2-3, the V gene TRBV5-1, with a tentative D call TRBD1 (5 bases). Germline CDR1 is SGHRS and CDR2 is YFSETQ. This CDR3 spans 15 amino acids. With 1 base removed from V and 4 bases from J, the gap between germline ends came to 13 bases.